A single sample gave rise to the 25 T cell receptor beta chains below, sequenced in a study of T cells after yellow fever vaccination. MiXCR, run by TCRdb on the 5' RACE reads, gives a single entry per CDR3 protein. Of some 240,000 distinct CDR3 sequences detected, 3.2% appear once; the ten largest clones hold 3.2%. This specimen consisted of CD4+ T cells sorted from PBMCs, obtained 10 days after the yellow fever booster vaccination. Receptors originate from a man aged 18 to 29 who received the YFV17D yellow fever vaccine.

This clonotype was observed at least ten times. The gene calls are TRBV5-5 and TRBJ2-7; no reliable D call. The CDR3 sequence is 15 residues long. CDR1 and CDR2 (germline): SGHKS, YYEKEE (reference sequence). Trimming took 2 bases from V and 4 from J, leaving 16 bases between them. CDR3 amino acids: CASSFSVSEHYEQYF. Written as DNA, the CDR3 is TGTGCCAGCAGCTTTTCGGTGTCGGAACATTACGAGCAGTACTTC.

This rearrangement joins TRBV5-1 to TRBJ2-7; D remains ambiguous. Germline assignment: CDR1 SGHRS and CDR2 YFSETQ. Trimming removed 3 bases from V and 2 bases from J, with 18 bases in between. The CDR3 extends over 16 amino acids. The CDR3 loop is CASSWMVWEGPYEQYF. DNA of the CDR3: TGCGCCAGCAGCTGGATGGTGTGGGAAGGGCCCTACGAGCAGTACTTC.

This clonotype was seen repeatedly, ten times or more. The V gene is TRBV2, the J gene TRBJ1-2; maybe TRBD1 (6 bases). From germline, CDR1 is SNHLY and CDR2 FYNNEI. This CDR3 contains 14 residues. Trimming pared 4 bases from V and 4 bases from J, leaving 13 bases between. CDR3 sequence: CASSVVGGAYGYTF. The CDR3 nucleotides read TGTGCCAGCAGTGTCGTGGGGGGGGCCTATGGCTACACCTTC.

In this sample, this clonotype turned up many times. The V gene is TRBV5-1, the J gene TRBJ2-4; 10 positions agree with TRBD1. This CDR3 spans 14 amino acids. The J segment lost 8 bases and the V segment lost 0 bases, leaving 2 bases of the junction unmatched. The germline V gene has CDR1 SGHRS and CDR2 YFSETQ. In DNA, the CDR3 is TGCGCCAGCAGCTTGGGAGGACAGGGGGACATTCAGTACTTC. This gives the protein CASSLGGQGDIQYF.

This clonotype was seen many times. The chain carries TRBV9 and TRBJ2-6; D ambiguous. The CDR3 covers 17 residues. Trimming removed 3 bases at V and 0 bases at J, with 13 bases between. Looked up from germline, CDR1 is SGDLS and CDR2 is YYNGEE. This CDR3 is CASSAHLDRSGANVLTF. The CDR3 DNA sequence: TGTGCCAGCAGCGCCCATTTGGACCGCTCTGGGGCCAACGTCCTGACTTTC. Together with reference TRBV9 and TRBJ2-6, the CDR3 gives the full variable domain: DSGVTQTPKHLITATGQRVTLRCSPRSGDLSVYWYQQSLDQGLQFLIQYYNGEERAKGNILERFSAQQFPDLHSELNLSSLELGDSALYFCASSAHLDRSGANVLTFGAGSRLTVL.

This clonotype has ten or more counts. DNA of the CDR3: TGTGCCAGCAGTGGGTTCGGCGGGACCCACACAGATACGCAGTATTTT. This translates into CASSGFGGTHTDTQYF. The chain employs TRBV6-1 and TRBJ2-3, with D possibly matching TRBD2 (6 bases). The germline V and J ends were trimmed by 4 bases and 2 bases, with 16 bases remaining between them. The CDR3 is 16 residues long. Germline CDR1 and CDR2: MNHNS and SASEGT.

This clonotype was seen repeatedly, ten times or more. The chain combines TRBV28 with TRBJ2-1; D might be TRBD2 (6 bases). V was pared by 0 bases and J by 6 bases, with 12 bases between. Germline V CDR1 and CDR2: MDHEN, SYDVKM. The CDR3 is made up of 15 amino acids. The CDR3 loop is CASSLWRTTSNEQFF. The CDR3 DNA follows: TGTGCCAGCAGTTTATGGAGGACTACCTCCAATGAGCAGTTCTTC.

This clonotype was seen only a few times. The chain carries TRBV7-2 and TRBJ2-1; TRBD1 matches at 10 bases. V trimming: 0 bases; J trimming: 4 bases; junction bases outside the gene matches: 3. This CDR3 spans 16 amino acids. Germline values: CDR1 SGHTA, CDR2 FQGNSA. The CDR3 bases are TGTGCCAGCAGCTTAGCTCGACAGGGGGCATACAATGAGCAGTTCTTC. This encodes CASSLARQGAYNEQFF.

In this sample, this clonotype turned up a few times. The genes are TRBV4-2 and TRBJ2-2; perhaps TRBD1 as D (6 bases). The V and J ends lost 2 bases and 5 bases respectively, with 15 bases between them. The CDR3 has 16 residues. The germline gives CDR1 LGHNA, CDR2 YNFKEQ. Here the CDR3 reads CASSQKVGAGTGELFF. In DNA form, the CDR3 reads TGTGCCAGCAGCCAAAAAGTGGGGGCCGGGACCGGGGAGCTGTTTTTT.

This clonotype was picked up a small number of times. The CDR3, as DNA: TGCAGCCTTTTCAGGGGTCAAGAGACCCAGTACTTC. Residues: CSLFRGQETQYF. The rearrangement joins TRBV20-1 to TRBJ2-5; a weak D match, TRBD1 (6 bases). The germline V gene has CDR1 DFQATT and CDR2 SNEGSKA (reference sequence). The CDR3 length is 12 residues.

This clonotype was picked up many times. The rearrangement links TRBV20-1 to TRBJ1-5, with D perhaps TRBD1 (5 bases). V was trimmed by 3 bases and J by 1 base, leaving 19 bases between them. The CDR3 is 17 amino acids. Looked up from germline, CDR1 is DFQATT and CDR2 is SNEGSKA (reference sequence). The CDR3 DNA follows: TGCAGTGCTAGTCCCCTCGTCCGGGGGGTCAGCAATCAGCCCCAGCATTTT. Protein product: CSASPLVRGVSNQPQHF.

V usage is TRBV12-3 or TRBV12-4 and J usage is TRBJ2-2; D is uncertain. The V and J ends lost 2 bases and 2 bases respectively, with 3 bases between them. The CDR3 sequence is 13 residues long. CDR3 sequence (DNA): TGTGCCAGCAGTTTAATTAACACCGGGGAGCTGTTTTTT. Its translation is CASSLINTGELFF.

In this sample, this clonotype turned up many times. CDR3 sequence (DNA): TGCAGCGTTGAAAGGTCTAGTACGGAGACCCAGTACTTC. Protein sequence: CSVERSSTETQYF. The chain uses TRBV29-1 and TRBJ2-5; unclear D gene. Germline lookup yields CDR1 SQVTM and CDR2 ANQGSEA. The V end lost 2 bases, the J end lost 5 bases, and 12 bases lay between the germline ends. The CDR3 covers 13 residues.

This chain links TRBV6-5 with TRBJ1-4; perhaps TRBD1 as D (5 bases). The CDR3 runs to 15 residues. CDR1 MNHEY and CDR2 SVGAGI come from the germline V gene. Trimming removed 0 bases from V and 5 bases from J, with 10 bases in between. CDR3 coding DNA: TGTGCCAGCAGTTACTCTCAGGGACTAAATGAAAAACTGTTTTTT. Translating gives CASSYSQGLNEKLFF.

The table lists this clonotype with a few counts. This rearrangement joins TRBV2 to TRBJ1-1; no definite D call. Trimming removed 3 bases from V and 1 base from J, with 9 bases in between. Germline V gene data show CDR1 as SNHLY and CDR2 as FYNNEI. CDR3 length equals 14 residues. In DNA form, the CDR3 reads TGTGCCAGCAGTGAGGTATCTGGGAACACTGAAGCTTTCTTT. This translates into CASSEVSGNTEAFF.

Comment on this clonotype: This sequence may be a read error, since a much larger clone differs from it by one base. Since no conserved phenylalanine or tryptophan closes the CDR3, a read error is the likely cause. This chain uses TRBV20-1 with TRBJ2-5; 8 nucleotides agree with TRBD1. The CDR3 has 13 residues. V was pared by 6 bases and J by 4 bases, with 7 bases of the junction left unmatched. Germline lookup yields CDR1 DFQATT and CDR2 SNEGSKA (reference sequence). The DNA for the CDR3 is TGCAGTGCCCGGACAGGGTTCCGAGAGACCCAGTACTCC. Encoded protein: CSARTGFRETQYS.

This clonotype appeared many times. The genes are TRBV2 and TRBJ2-7; a weak D match, TRBD1 (6 bases). CDR1 and CDR2 from the germline V gene are SNHLY and FYNNEI. The length of the CDR3 is 16 residues. The germline V and J ends were trimmed by 7 bases and 0 bases, with 19 bases remaining between them. The chain's CDR3 is CASTFGQGTSSYEQYF. The CDR3 DNA reads as TGTGCCAGCACCTTCGGGCAGGGGACGAGCTCCTACGAGCAGTACTTC.

This clonotype was picked up a small number of times. For the CDR3, the DNA is TGTGCCAGCAGTACTTGGCAGGGGGCTTTCTTT. Its protein product is CASSTWQGAFF. V usage is TRBV2 and J usage is TRBJ1-1, with D maybe TRBD1 (6 bases). This CDR3 has 11 amino acids. CDR1 and CDR2 from the germline V gene are SNHLY and FYNNEI. V lost 5 bases and J lost 11, with 12 bases in between.

This clonotype showed up many times. Compared with germline, one end of the junction differs, possibly owing to a read error. The CDR3 loop is CASSRRPATPWVF. CDR3 coding DNA: TGTGCCAGCAGTCGACGCCCAGCGACCCCTTGGGTCTTC. The chain couples TRBV6-2 or TRBV6-3 to TRBJ2-1; D ambiguous. The CDR3 sequence is 13 residues long. In germline, CDR1 is MNHEY, CDR2 SVGEGT.

This clonotype has a count of ten or more. The chain has TRBV20-1 and TRBJ2-5; D is tentatively TRBD1 or TRBD2 (5 bases each). The CDR3 covers 13 residues. The germline V and J ends were trimmed by 4 bases and 2 bases, with 11 bases remaining between them. Germline V gene lookup returns CDR1 DFQATT and CDR2 SNEGSKA (reference sequence). The CDR3 sequence is CSAKRGVQETQYF. The CDR3 DNA reads TGCAGTGCTAAAAGGGGAGTACAAGAGACCCAGTACTTC.

This clonotype was detected ten times or more. The chain couples TRBV28 to TRBJ1-2; maybe TRBD1 (6 bases). The germline gives CDR1 MDHEN, CDR2 SYDVKM. There are 15 residues in the CDR3. Trimming pared 3 bases from V and 3 bases from J, leaving 14 bases between. The CDR3 DNA reads as TGTGCCAGCAGTTTTGGACAGCGACCCCACTATGGCTACACCTTC. It codes for CASSFGQRPHYGYTF.

This clonotype was recorded a few times. The chain carries TRBV27 and TRBJ2-1, with D unclear. The length of the CDR3 is 15 residues. Germline V lookup: CDR1 MNHEY, CDR2 SMNVEV (reference sequence). Trimming left V 5 bases short and J 6 bases short, with 17 bases between. The chain's CDR3 is CASSPTPWWVNEQFF. Here the CDR3 DNA reads TGTGCCAGCAGTCCTACCCCCTGGTGGGTCAATGAGCAGTTCTTC.

This clonotype was seen a handful of times. This rearrangement joins TRBV9 to TRBJ1-2; 7 positions match TRBD1. In germline, CDR1 is SGDLS, CDR2 YYNGEE. V trimming: 6 bases; J trimming: 1 base; junction bases outside the gene matches: 9. This CDR3 region has 15 residues. CDR3 sequence: CASNSQGRGNYGYTF. CDR3 bases: TGTGCCAGCAACTCACAGGGGAGGGGTAACTATGGCTACACCTTC.

There are many counts of this clonotype. The chain joins TRBV20-1 to TRBJ2-1; D perhaps matches TRBD1 (5 bases). The CDR3 length is 14 residues. The germline V gene encodes CDR1 DFQATT and CDR2 SNEGSKA (reference sequence). V was trimmed by 4 bases and J by 4 bases, leaving 14 bases between them. The CDR3, as DNA: TGCAGTGCTACCAGGGCCCCGGATTACAATGAGCAGTTCTTC. It specifies CSATRAPDYNEQFF.

This clonotype was seen at least ten times. The chain employs TRBV4-2 and TRBJ1-6; D remains unclear. Per germline, CDR1 LGHNA and CDR2 YNFKEQ. V was trimmed by 0 bases and J by 8 bases, leaving 11 bases between them. The CDR3 loop spans 15 amino acids. The CDR3, as DNA: TGTGCCAGCAGCCAAGAAGGTGGCCCTTATTCACCCCTCCACTTT. Its translation: CASSQEGGPYSPLHF.